The 3 T cell receptor beta chains presented below share a single source sample, sequenced in a study of PD-1 blockade in classical Hodgkin lymphoma. The sample's time point: cycle 4 day 1 (C4D1), after around six weeks of nivolumab. After autologous stem cell transplantation all patients relapsed, and prior brentuximab vedotin exposure differed between cohorts. TCRdb keeps only in-frame clones here, not all; method: immunoSEQ multiplex PCR. Of approximately 19,000 clones listed, 75% to 85% are singletons. Sequenced material: peripheral blood mononuclear cells (PBMCs), taken before the fourth cycle of nivolumab. The receptors here all came from a human donor with classical Hodgkin lymphoma.

The chain combines TRBV6-1 with TRBJ2-1; D ambiguous. V was shortened by 11 bases and J by 3 bases, with 14 bases between the two germline ends. This CDR3 is built from 13 residues. The germline gives CDR1 MNHNS, CDR2 SASEGT. The CDR3 DNA follows: TGTGCCCTCCGGAGAGTAGTCTACAATGAGCAGTTCTTC. Its protein product is CALRRVVYNEQFF.

The chain combines TRBV27 with TRBJ2-7; a weak D match, TRBD1 (5 bases). CDR3 length equals 13 residues. Trimming cost V 4 bases and J 3 bases, with 10 bases left between them. The germline gives CDR1 MNHEY, CDR2 SMNVEV (reference sequence). The CDR3 coding sequence is TGTGCCAGCAGTTCTTCAGGGTACTACGAGCAGTACTTC. Its translation is CASSSSGYYEQYF.

The chain is built from TRBV10-3 and TRBJ2-2; 11 nucleotides align to TRBD2. The CDR3 extends over 13 amino acids. Unmatched junction bases numbered 4, after V lost 11 bases and J lost 5 bases. The germline V gene has CDR1 ENHRY and CDR2 SYGVKD. CDR3 region: CAFLAGGTGELFF. CDR3 coding DNA: TGTGCCTTCCTAGCGGGAGGTACCGGGGAGCTGTTTTTT.